This TCR beta chain was recovered during a study of blood T cell repertoires in COVID-19. Profiled with immunoSEQ multiplex PCR; TCRdb holds only in-frame clones, not every one. The sample lists more than 110,000 clones, about 82% occurring once. This CDR3 has 15 residues. Germline CDR1 is SGHAT and CDR2 is FQNNGV. The V segment lost 0 bases and the J segment 9 bases; nucleotides outside the gene matches: 3. The source of this sequence is a man over 45 with acute or convalescent COVID-19. Sequenced input: peripheral blood. This chain connects TRBV11-2 to TRBJ2-1; 12 nucleotides match TRBD2. The DNA of the CDR3 is TGTGCCAGCAGCTTAGAGGGACTAGCGGGCGGTGAGCAGTTCTTC. Translation gives CASSLEGLAGGEQFF.